The sequence of this T cell receptor (beta chain) was determined in a study of T cell responses to AZD1222 COVID-19 vaccine (dated by TCRdb to about 2021). The study in broad terms: AZD1222 recipients with second doses at about 4 weeks or about 12 weeks were pooled, because spike-specific TCR depth and breadth did not differ between schedules. TCR sequencing covered some 240 trial participants: 207 given two doses of AZD1222 and about 26 given two doses of MenACWY control vaccine. Enrollment into the trials was organized by age into subgroups of 18-55, 56-69 and 70-plus years, and those subgroups contained around 150, 28 and 57 TCR-sequenced participants, respectively.

On this clone itself: Its cognate antigen has yet to be identified. The record has no base qualities; no much larger clone is one base away.

The CDR3 regions of human TCRbeta chains were subjected to immunosequencing. The paper's processing steps were these. Repertoire TCRs were matched against a reference library of SARS-CoV-2-specific TCRs generated with the MIRA antigen-specificity platform. Breadth was defined as the fraction of unique TCRs that were SARS-CoV-2-associated, and depth was defined as the fraction of total T cells that were SARS-CoV-2-associated. Using the MIRA data, each spike-specific TCR was mapped to the spike region that the TCR reacts to and placed in a CD4 or CD8 class. Log10-transformed breadth and depth values were compared by one-way ANOVA with Sidak's multiple comparisons tests. This is the immuneACCESS table as TCRdb keeps it, with only in-frame sequences that have V and J called. A part of the clones is gone; compared with another copy, unresolved V genes explain less than half, and the rest is unexplained. Clonal size and the V and J genes are those of that table, whereas D and trimming came from the DNA. The sample table shows 90,000 to 150,000 clones, and 75% to 90% are seen once. Of the sample, roughly 2.6% is held by the ten largest clones.

Findings and caveats that apply to the study as a whole: Most participants were white British and females outnumbered males, and the authors suggested that clonal diversity may have been underestimated. In the small 56-69-year group, the increase in depth fell short of significance, most likely because of low power. Spike-specific TCR breadth and depth rose significantly after two AZD1222 doses compared with day 0 and with MenACWY recipients. Because no samples from the day 14 peak response were available, repertoires could be characterized only after the peak T cell response. Conclusions about previously exposed vaccinees are limited, since just a handful of AZD1222 recipients were seropositive for SARS-CoV-2 at baseline. Nearly half of unique spike-specific TCRs reportedly recognized epitopes outside regions mutated in the B.1.351 and B.1.1.7 variants. Vaccine-associated CD4 TCRs spanned the whole spike protein, with dominant responses in regions 160-218 and 743-854.

What this sample's time point label stands for: baseline before first vaccination. The vaccinee samples were drawn from two UK trials, COV001 and COV002, one of which was a single-blind randomized controlled phase 2/3 trial testing AZD1222 (ChAdOx1 nCoV-19) in healthy adults. For TCRbeta chain sequencing, PBMC samples from trial participants were taken at day 0 and at day 28 after the second dose. There are 13 amino acids in the CDR3, from cysteine to phenylalanine inclusive. The read is trimmed to its CDR3 DNA, 39 bases read in frame from base 1. Clipping removes 8 bases from V and 3 bases from J, with 7 as the unmatched junction base count. The germline V gene (reference sequence) supplies CDR1 LNHDA and CDR2 SQIVND.

Recombination joined TRBV19 with TRBJ2-7; TRBD2 fits 7 bases in the junction. Specimen: peripheral blood, collected on day 0 of AZD1222 vaccination. This receptor was obtained from an adult in good health. Here is the DNA: TGTGCCAGTTCATTTGGCGGGAGCTACGAGCAGTACTTC. The resulting protein is CASSFGGSYEQYF.